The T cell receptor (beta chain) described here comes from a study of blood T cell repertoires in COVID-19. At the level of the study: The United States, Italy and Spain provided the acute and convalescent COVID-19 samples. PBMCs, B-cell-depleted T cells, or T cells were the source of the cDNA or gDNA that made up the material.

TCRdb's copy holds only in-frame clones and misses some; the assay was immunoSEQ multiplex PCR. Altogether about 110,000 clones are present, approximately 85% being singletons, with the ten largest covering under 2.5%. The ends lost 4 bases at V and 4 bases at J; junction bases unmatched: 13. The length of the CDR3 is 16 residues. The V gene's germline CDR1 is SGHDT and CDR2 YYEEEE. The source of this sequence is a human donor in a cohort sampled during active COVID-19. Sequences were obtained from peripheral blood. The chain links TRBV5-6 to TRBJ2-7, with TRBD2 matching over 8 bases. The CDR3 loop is CASSGKAGVGLYEQYF. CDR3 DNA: TGTGCCAGCAGCGGGAAAGCGGGAGTCGGGCTTTACGAGCAGTACTTC.